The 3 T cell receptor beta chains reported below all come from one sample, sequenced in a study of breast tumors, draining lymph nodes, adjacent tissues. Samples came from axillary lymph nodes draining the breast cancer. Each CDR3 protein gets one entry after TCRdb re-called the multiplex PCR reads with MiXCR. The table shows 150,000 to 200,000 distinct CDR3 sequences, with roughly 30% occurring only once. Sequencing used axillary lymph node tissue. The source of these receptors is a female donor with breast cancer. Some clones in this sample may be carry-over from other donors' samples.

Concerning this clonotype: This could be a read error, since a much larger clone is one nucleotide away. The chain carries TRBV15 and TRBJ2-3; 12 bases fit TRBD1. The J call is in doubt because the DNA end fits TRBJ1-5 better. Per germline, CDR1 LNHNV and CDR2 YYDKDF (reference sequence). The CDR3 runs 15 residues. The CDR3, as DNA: TGTGCCAGCAGGGCCGGGACAGGGGGCACAGATACGCAGCATTTT. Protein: CASRAGTGGTDTQHF.

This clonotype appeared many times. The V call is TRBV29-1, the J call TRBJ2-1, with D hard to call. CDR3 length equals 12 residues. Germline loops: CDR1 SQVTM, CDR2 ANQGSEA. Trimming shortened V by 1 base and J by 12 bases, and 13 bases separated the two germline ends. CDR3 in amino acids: CSVEAINLGQFF. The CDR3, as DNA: TGCAGCGTTGAAGCGATAAACTTAGGGCAGTTCTTC.

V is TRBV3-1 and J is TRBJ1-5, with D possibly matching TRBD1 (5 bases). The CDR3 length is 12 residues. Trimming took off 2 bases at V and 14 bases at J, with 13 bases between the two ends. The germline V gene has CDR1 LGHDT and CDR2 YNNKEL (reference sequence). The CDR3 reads CASSQKGVHEHF. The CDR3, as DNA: TGTGCCAGCAGCCAAAAAGGGGTCCACGAGCATTTT.